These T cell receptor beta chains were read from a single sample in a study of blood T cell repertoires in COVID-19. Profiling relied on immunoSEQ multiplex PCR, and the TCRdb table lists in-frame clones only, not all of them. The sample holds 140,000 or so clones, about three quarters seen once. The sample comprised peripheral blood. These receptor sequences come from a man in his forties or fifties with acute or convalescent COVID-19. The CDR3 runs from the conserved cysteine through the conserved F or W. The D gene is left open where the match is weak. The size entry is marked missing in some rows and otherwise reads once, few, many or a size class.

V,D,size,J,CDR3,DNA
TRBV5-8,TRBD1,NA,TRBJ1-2,CASSTRDRGGYGYTF,TGTGCCAGCAGCACACGAGACAGGGGCGGCTATGGCTACACCTTC
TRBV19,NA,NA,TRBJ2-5,CASSSGRQETQYF,TGTGCCAGTAGTTCAGGGAGGCAAGAGACCCAGTACTTC
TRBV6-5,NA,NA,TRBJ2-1,CASRGGRGTYNEQFF,TGTGCCAGCAGGGGGGGACGGGGGACCTACAATGAGCAGTTCTTC
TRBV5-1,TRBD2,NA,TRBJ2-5,CASSTSGGPGETQYF,TGCGCCAGTTCCACTAGCGGGGGGCCCGGGGAGACCCAGTACTTC
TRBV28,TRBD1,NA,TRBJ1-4,CASRTGGAGEKLFF,TGTGCCAGCAGAACAGGGGGCGCGGGTGAAAAACTGTTTTTT
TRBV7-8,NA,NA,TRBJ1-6,CASSLDQGNSPLHF,TGTGCCAGCAGCTTAGATCAGGGAAATTCACCCCTCCACTTT
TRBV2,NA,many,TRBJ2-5,CASTEEGGTRETQYF,TGTGCCAGCACGGAAGAGGGGGGGACCCGAGAGACCCAGTACTTC
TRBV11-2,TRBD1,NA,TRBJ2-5,CASSLGQGWETQYF,TGTGCCAGCAGCTTAGGACAGGGTTGGGAGACCCAGTACTTC
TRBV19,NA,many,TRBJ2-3,CASSMQGARTDTQYF,TGTGCCAGTAGTATGCAGGGTGCACGCACAGATACGCAGTATTTT
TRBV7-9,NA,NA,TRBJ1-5,CASSLNLPDQPQHF,TGTGCCAGCAGCTTAAATCTACCCGATCAGCCCCAGCATTTT
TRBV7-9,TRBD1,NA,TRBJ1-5,CASSTTGGGSQPQHF,TGTGCCAGCAGCACAACAGGGGGAGGAAGTCAGCCCCAGCATTTT
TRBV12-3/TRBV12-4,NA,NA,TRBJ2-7,CASRVGGSYEQYF,TGTGCCAGCAGGGTGGGGGGCTCCTACGAGCAGTACTTC
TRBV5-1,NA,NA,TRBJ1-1,CASSLAIVNTEAFF,TGCGCCAGCAGCTTGGCCATAGTGAACACTGAAGCTTTCTTT
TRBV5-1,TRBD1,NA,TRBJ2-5,CASSLIPRQGPQETQYF,TGCGCCAGCAGCTTGATTCCTCGACAGGGTCCCCAAGAGACCCAGTACTTC
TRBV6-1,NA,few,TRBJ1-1,CASSDPGMNTEAFF,TGTGCCAGCAGTGATCCAGGGATGAACACTGAAGCTTTCTTT
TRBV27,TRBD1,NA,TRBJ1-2,CASSFVTGSKDGYTF,TGTGCCAGCAGTTTCGTGACAGGGAGTAAGGATGGCTACACCTTC
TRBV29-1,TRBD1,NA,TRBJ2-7,CSARTGSTYEQYF,TGCAGCGCAAGGACAGGATCAACCTACGAGCAGTACTTC
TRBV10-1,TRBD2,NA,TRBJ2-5,CASSRDYKETQYF,TGCGCCAGCAGCCGGGACTACAAAGAGACCCAGTACTTC
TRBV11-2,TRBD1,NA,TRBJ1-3,CASSLATGGSGNTIYF,TGTGCCAGCAGCTTAGCGACAGGGGGCTCTGGAAACACCATATATTTT
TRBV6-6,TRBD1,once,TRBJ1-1,CASSYPEGQQNTEAFF,TGTGCCAGCAGTTACCCCGAGGGACAGCAGAACACTGAAGCTTTCTTT
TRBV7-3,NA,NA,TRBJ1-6,CASSLTGPGVNSPLHF,TGTGCCAGCAGCTTAACCGGGCCGGGGGTGAATTCACCCCTCCACTTT
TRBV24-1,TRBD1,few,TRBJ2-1,CATSDLNQGAGNEQFF,TGTGCCACCAGTGATTTGAATCAGGGGGCTGGGAATGAGCAGTTCTTC
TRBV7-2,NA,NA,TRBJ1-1,CASSSSRDTEAFF,TGTGCCAGCAGCTCCTCCAGGGACACTGAAGCTTTCTTT
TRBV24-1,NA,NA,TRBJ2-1,CATSTGLINEQFF,TGTGCCACCAGTACCGGACTGATTAATGAGCAGTTCTTC
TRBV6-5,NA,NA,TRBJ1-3,CASRREQGSGNTIYF,TGTGCCAGCAGAAGAGAACAGGGCTCTGGAAACACCATATATTTT
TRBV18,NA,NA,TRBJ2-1,CASSRAGPNNEQFF,TGTGCCAGCTCACGCGCGGGGCCTAACAATGAGCAGTTCTTC
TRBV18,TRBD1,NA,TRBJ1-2,CASSLDRAYGYTF,TGTGCCAGCTCGCTGGACAGGGCATATGGCTACACCTTC
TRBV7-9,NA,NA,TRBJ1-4,CASSLWTATNEKLFF,TGTGCCAGCAGCTTATGGACTGCAACTAATGAAAAACTGTTTTTT
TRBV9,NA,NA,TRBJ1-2,CASSVAQFNYGYTF,TGTGCCAGCAGCGTAGCTCAGTTTAACTATGGCTACACCTTC
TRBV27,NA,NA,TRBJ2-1,CASSLYRESEQFF,TGTGCCAGCAGTTTGTACAGGGAGTCTGAGCAGTTCTTC
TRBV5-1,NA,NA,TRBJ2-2,CASSSSGGETGELFF,TGCGCCAGCAGCTCTTCGGGGGGCGAAACCGGGGAGCTGTTTTTT
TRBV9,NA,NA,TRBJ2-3,CASSPQPGIGDTQYF,TGTGCCAGCAGCCCCCAACCGGGGATCGGTGATACGCAGTATTTT
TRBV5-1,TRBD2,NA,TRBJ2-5,CASSGLAGGFETQYF,TGCGCCAGCAGCGGACTAGCGGGGGGGTTCGAGACCCAGTACTTC
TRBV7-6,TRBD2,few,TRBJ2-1,CASSLTGGYYNEQFF,TGTGCCAGCAGCTTAACGGGGGGATACTACAATGAGCAGTTCTTC
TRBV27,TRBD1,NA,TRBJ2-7,CASRRGQSEVYEQYF,TGTGCCAGCAGACGGGGACAGTCCGAGGTTTACGAGCAGTACTTC
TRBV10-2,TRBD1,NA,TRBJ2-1,CASIAGTGSFNEQFF,TGCGCCAGCATTGCCGGGACAGGGTCTTTCAATGAGCAGTTCTTC
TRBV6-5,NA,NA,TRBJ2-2,CAGGAALYGTGELFF,TGTGCCGGGGGGGCAGCCCTCTACGGCACCGGGGAGCTGTTTTTT
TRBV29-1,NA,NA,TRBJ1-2,CSVDHRVAGYTF,TGCAGCGTTGACCACAGGGTAGCTGGCTACACCTTC
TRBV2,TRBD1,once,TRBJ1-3,CASNTGDSGNTIYF,TGTGCCAGCAATACAGGGGACTCTGGAAACACCATATATTTT
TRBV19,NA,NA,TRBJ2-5,CASSNGMGPGEETQYF,TGTGCCAGTAGTAACGGTATGGGGCCGGGGGAAGAGACCCAGTACTTC
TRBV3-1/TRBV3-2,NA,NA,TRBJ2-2,CASRDETGRSAGELFF,TGTGCCAGCAGGGACGAGACAGGAAGGTCGGCCGGGGAGCTGTTTTTT
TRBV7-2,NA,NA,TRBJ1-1,CASSLKPGSVSEAFF,TGTGCCAGCAGCTTAAAACCGGGAAGTGTATCTGAAGCTTTCTTT
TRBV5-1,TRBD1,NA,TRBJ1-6,CASSSGQATNSPLHF,TGCGCCAGCAGCTCGGGACAGGCTACTAATTCACCCCTCCACTTT
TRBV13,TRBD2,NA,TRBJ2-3,CASSPPRRYWGRGGGADTQYF,TGTGCCAGCAGCCCGCCCCGTAGGTACTGGGGGCGGGGGGGCGGGGCTGATACGCAGTATTTT
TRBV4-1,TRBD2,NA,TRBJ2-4,CASSQEMLAGVRGNIQYF,TGCGCCAGCAGCCAAGAAATGCTAGCGGGGGTTCGAGGAAACATTCAGTACTTC
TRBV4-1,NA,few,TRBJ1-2,CASSQGPGEGYGYTF,TGCGCCAGCAGCCAAGGCCCAGGGGAGGGTTATGGCTACACCTTC